What follows are 32 T cell receptor beta chains derived from one specimen sequenced in a study of cytomegalovirus exposure and HLA in healthy donors. In the PCR, 60 Vbeta and 13 Jbeta primers were used. Libraries were prepared by immunoSEQ multiplex PCR; TCRdb keeps only in-frame clonotypes and omits some of them. The sample comprises over 45,000 clones, about 83% of which are singletons, and around 4% rests with the top ten. The sequencing input was PBMCs. The receptor set was obtained from a young man in good health and CMV-seronegative.

The V gene is TRBV14, the J gene TRBJ2-7; TRBD1 is a possible D gene (6 bases). The CDR3 runs to 14 residues. The ends were cut back, 3 bases at V and 4 bases at J, with 13 bases in the middle. Germline loops: CDR1 SGHDN, CDR2 FVKESK. The CDR3 is CASSQRRGGYEQYF. The CDR3 nucleotides read TGTGCCAGCAGCCAGCGCAGGGGTGGGTACGAGCAGTACTTC.

This clone was seen a few times. The genes are TRBV5-4 and TRBJ2-1; TRBD2 matches at 7 bases. The CDR3 totals 17 residues. CDR1 is SGHNT and CDR2 is YYREEE in the germline V gene (reference sequence). With 0 bases clipped from V and 5 bases from J, the junction kept 11 bases outside the gene matches. In nucleotides, the CDR3 is TGTGCCAGCAGCTTGGGGGGGAGGGCGGGCGTTGACAATGAGCAGTTCTTC. This translates into CASSLGGRAGVDNEQFF.

This sequence joins TRBV12-5 and TRBJ2-3; TRBD2 aligns across 8 bases. This CDR3 spans 16 amino acids. Germline V lookup: CDR1 LGHNT, CDR2 FRNRAP. The junction had 6 bases not matched to a gene; V was cut back by 4 bases and J by 0 bases. The CDR3 loop is CASGSHRGGSTDTQYF. CDR3 coding DNA: TGTGCTAGTGGTTCTCACCGGGGGGGGAGCACAGATACGCAGTATTTT.

The genes are TRBV2 and TRBJ2-3; perhaps TRBD1 as D (5 bases). This CDR3 contains 11 residues. In germline, CDR1 is SNHLY, CDR2 FYNNEI. V gave up 7 bases and J gave up 5 bases, with 7 bases separating them. CDR3 nucleotide sequence: TGTGCCAGCACTCAGGGAGATACGCAGTATTTT. This encodes CASTQGDTQYF.

The V and J genes are TRBV11-2 and TRBJ2-5, with TRBD1 as a possible D gene (6 bases). The DNA matches TRBJ2-7 better at its end, which makes the J call doubtful. Per germline, CDR1 SGHAT and CDR2 FQNNGV. CDR3 length: 16 residues. The CDR3 coding sequence is TGTGCCAGCAGCTTTCCTATCCGGGACATCTCCTACGAGCAGTACTTC. Its translation is CASSFPIRDISYEQYF.

CDR3 sequence (DNA): TGTGCCAGCAAAGGGGTAGGGGGCACTGAAGCTTTCTTT. This translates into CASKGVGGTEAFF. The gene calls are TRBV25-1 and TRBJ1-1, with D perhaps matching TRBD1 (6 bases). CDR1 is MGHDK and CDR2 is SYGVNS in the germline V gene. The CDR3 is 13 amino acids. The V end was cut by 7 bases, the J end by 4 bases, with 13 bases between.

The chain links TRBV15 to TRBJ2-7, with TRBD1 matching 7 bases. CDR1 and CDR2 (germline): LNHNV, YYDKDF (reference sequence). J was trimmed by 7 bases and V by 4 bases; bases with no gene match: 7. This CDR3 has 13 residues. CDR3 residues: CATSTRDSWEQYF. The CDR3 bases are TGTGCCACCAGCACCAGGGACAGTTGGGAGCAGTACTTC.

This clone showed up just a few times. The V gene is TRBV6-5, the J gene TRBJ2-7, with TRBD2 matching over 12 bases. In germline, CDR1 is MNHEY, CDR2 SVGAGI. The J segment lost 5 bases and the V segment lost 5 bases, leaving 7 bases of the junction unmatched. The length of the CDR3 is 15 residues. CDR3 amino acids: CASSPRLAGDHEQYF. The CDR3 nucleotides read TGTGCCAGCAGTCCTAGACTAGCGGGAGACCACGAGCAGTACTTC.

The rearrangement uses TRBV5-1 and TRBJ2-1, with 9 bases matching TRBD2. The V gene's germline CDR1 is SGHRS and CDR2 YFSETQ. There are 16 residues in the CDR3. J was trimmed by 5 bases and V by 1 base; bases with no gene match: 7. The CDR3 loop reads CASSLWGTSNDNEQFF. For the CDR3, the DNA is TGCGCCAGCAGCTTGTGGGGGACTAGCAACGACAATGAGCAGTTCTTC.

The rearrangement links TRBV27 to TRBJ2-7; 7 bases map to TRBD1. The J segment lost 1 base and the V segment lost 5 bases, leaving 8 bases of the junction unmatched. CDR3 length equals 15 residues. Germline values: CDR1 MNHEY, CDR2 SMNVEV (reference sequence). As DNA, the CDR3 is TGTGCCAGCAGTCCCCGACAGGGCCTTTCCTACGAGCAGTACTTC. It translates to CASSPRQGLSYEQYF.

V and J are TRBV6-1 and TRBJ1-2; 8 bases are a match to TRBD1. This CDR3 has 14 residues. Per the germline V gene, CDR1 is MNHNS and CDR2 is SASEGT. Losses at the gene ends were 3 bases for V and 1 base for J; bases not matched to a gene: 1. In DNA form, the CDR3 reads TGTGCCAGCAGTGACAGGGGGCATAACTATGGCTACACCTTC. Amino acid sequence: CASSDRGHNYGYTF.

V and J are TRBV6-5 and TRBJ2-5; 13 positions agree with TRBD2. Trimming removed 4 bases from V and 3 bases from J; junction bases left unmatched: 5. CDR3 length equals 16 residues. Germline assignment: CDR1 MNHEY and CDR2 SVGAGI. The CDR3 here is CASSSSGTSGEETQYF. CDR3 bases: TGTGCCAGCAGTTCGAGCGGGACTAGCGGGGAAGAGACCCAGTACTTC.

This chain links TRBV9 with TRBJ2-3; TRBD2 is a possible D gene (5 bases). V lost 0 bases to trimming and J lost 4 bases, with 12 bases between them. Germline values: CDR1 SGDLS, CDR2 YYNGEE. This CDR3 spans 15 amino acids. Here the CDR3 DNA reads TGTGCCAGCAGCGTAGGTTCGGGGAGCGCAGATACGCAGTATTTT. Protein sequence: CASSVGSGSADTQYF.

The V gene is TRBV2, the J gene TRBJ2-2, with D uncertain. V gave up 6 bases and J gave up 0 bases, with 8 bases separating them. CDR1 and CDR2 from the germline V gene are SNHLY and FYNNEI. The CDR3 runs 14 residues. The CDR3 DNA reads as TGTGCCAGCAGGGAGATAACGAACACCGGGGAGCTGTTTTTT. This gives the protein CASREITNTGELFF.

This clone was observed once. The genes are TRBV4-3 and TRBJ1-5; unclear D gene. The germline CDR1 and CDR2 sequences are LGHNA and YSLEER. The germline V and J ends were trimmed by 0 bases and 4 bases, with 13 bases remaining between them. This CDR3 has 16 residues. The CDR3 nucleotides read TGCGCCAGCAGCCAAGATTTTAGGCAGACAAATCAGCCCCAGCATTTT. Translation: CASSQDFRQTNQPQHF.

The J gene is TRBJ1-1, the V gene TRBV20-1; possible D gene TRBD1, 5 bases. V shed 3 bases and J shed 4 bases, with 6 bases lying between them. The CDR3 totals 11 residues. CDR1 is DFQATT, CDR2 SNEGSKA, per germline (reference sequence). The CDR3 DNA follows: TGCAGTGCTAGTAGGGGCACTGAAGCTTTCTTT. Its protein product is CSASRGTEAFF.

V and J are TRBV5-4 and TRBJ1-1; 9 positions match TRBD1. Trimming removed 4 bases from V and 6 bases from J; junction bases left unmatched: 7. The V gene's germline CDR1 is SGHNT and CDR2 YYREEE (reference sequence). The CDR3 extends over 14 amino acids. The CDR3 bases are TGTGCCAGCAGCCCGGGGACAGGGTTAGCTGAAGCTTTCTTT. It specifies CASSPGTGLAEAFF.

The V gene is TRBV25-1, the J gene TRBJ2-7; 10 positions agree with TRBD1. The CDR3 has 14 residues. V was pared by 3 bases and J by 4 bases, with 3 bases of the junction left unmatched. Germline lookup yields CDR1 MGHDK and CDR2 SYGVNS. The CDR3 loop reads CASSDPGQGYEQYF. CDR3 DNA: TGTGCCAGCAGTGATCCGGGACAGGGGTACGAGCAGTACTTC.

V is TRBV9 and J is TRBJ1-2, with D uncertain. Germline V gene data show CDR1 as SGDLS and CDR2 as YYNGEE. CDR3 length: 15 amino acids. V dropped 1 base and J dropped 6 bases, with 16 bases sitting between them. DNA of the CDR3: TGTGCCAGCAGCGTAAACGAGGGATTTTCGGATGGCTACACCTTC. It is translated as CASSVNEGFSDGYTF.

The gene calls are TRBV7-9 and TRBJ2-5, with a weak D call TRBD1 (6 bases). CDR1 SEHNR and CDR2 FQNEAQ come from the germline V gene (reference sequence). Trimming removed 5 bases from V and 2 bases from J, with 12 bases in between. The CDR3 length is 14 residues. This CDR3 reads CASSLRTEQETQYF. The DNA of the CDR3 is TGTGCCAGCAGCCTCCGGACAGAACAAGAGACCCAGTACTTC.

CDR3 protein: CASSRPGQGGTSTDTQYF. The CDR3 coding sequence is TGTGCCAGCAGCCGGCCAGGGCAGGGGGGCACTAGCACAGATACGCAGTATTTT. The rearrangement joins TRBV5-6 to TRBJ2-3; D perhaps matches TRBD1 (7 bases). V lost 4 bases and J lost 0, with 21 bases in between. CDR1 and CDR2 from the germline V gene are SGHDT and YYEEEE. The CDR3 is 18 amino acids.

The chain carries TRBV5-6 and TRBJ2-6, with 9 bases lining up with TRBD2. CDR1 is SGHDT and CDR2 is YYEEEE in the germline V gene. The CDR3 covers 17 residues. The junction had 3 bases not matched to a gene; V was cut back by 2 bases and J by 0 bases. CDR3 nucleotide sequence: TGTGCCAGCAGCTTTTCTAGCGGGAACTCTGGGGCCAACGTCCTGACTTTC. This translates into CASSFSSGNSGANVLTF.

This clone occurred a few times. The chain links TRBV29-1 to TRBJ2-1; D is possibly TRBD2 (6 bases). The germline V gene has CDR1 SQVTM and CDR2 ANQGSEA. There are 13 residues in the CDR3. V was pared by 4 bases and J by 2 bases, with 9 bases between. The CDR3 region is CSVGLEPYNEQFF. DNA of the CDR3: TGCAGCGTTGGACTAGAACCCTACAATGAGCAGTTCTTC.

The V and J genes are TRBV7-8 and TRBJ2-7; 10 bases line up with TRBD1. The ends lost 5 bases at V and 0 bases at J; junction bases unmatched: 10. There are 17 residues in the CDR3. From germline, CDR1 is SGHVS and CDR2 FQNEAQ. This CDR3 reads CASSPLGQGPVSYEQYF. In DNA form, the CDR3 reads TGTGCCAGCAGCCCACTGGGACAGGGGCCCGTCTCCTACGAGCAGTACTTC. Full variable domain (missing parts from reference TRBV7-8 and TRBJ2-7): GAGVSQSPRYKVAKRGQDVALRCDPISGHVSLFWYQQALGQGPEFLTYFQNEAQLDKSGLPSDRFFAERPEGSVSTLKIQRTQQEDSAVYLCASSPLGQGPVSYEQYFGPGTRLTVT.

This clone was recorded only once. The chain is built from TRBV27 and TRBJ1-1, with D tentatively TRBD1 (6 bases). Deletions cut 5 bases from V and 1 base from J, with 11 bases between. Germline V gene data show CDR1 as MNHEY and CDR2 as SMNVEV (reference sequence). This CDR3 has 14 residues. The CDR3 protein is CASSTRQENTEAFF. CDR3 nucleotides: TGTGCCAGCAGTACCAGACAGGAGAACACTGAAGCTTTCTTT.

V gene TRBV9 combines with J gene TRBJ2-1; TRBD1 matches at 8 bases. The CDR3 consists of 17 residues. The V gene's germline CDR1 is SGDLS and CDR2 YYNGEE. V trimming: 1 base; J trimming: 2 bases; junction bases outside the gene matches: 8. CDR3 protein: CASSVTWTGSAYNEQFF. CDR3 nucleotides: TGTGCCAGCAGCGTAACTTGGACAGGGTCCGCCTACAATGAGCAGTTCTTC.

The chain combines TRBV4-2 with TRBJ2-2; TRBD2 might be the D (5 bases). The CDR3 is 14 residues long. Trimming took 0 bases from V and 5 from J, leaving 7 bases between them. Germline V gene sequence: CDR1 LGHNA, CDR2 YNFKEQ. The CDR3 reads CASSQEGVTGELFF. DNA of the CDR3: TGTGCCAGCAGCCAAGAGGGAGTTACCGGGGAGCTGTTTTTT.

The chain uses TRBV10-2 and TRBJ2-7, with TRBD1 identical over 10 bases. Germline lookup yields CDR1 WSHSY and CDR2 SAAADI. J gave up 7 bases and V 2 bases, and 8 bases lay outside the gene matches. This CDR3 region has 15 residues. The CDR3 loop reads CASSEGDRGPGEQYF. CDR3 DNA: TGCGCCAGCAGTGAGGGGGACAGGGGCCCGGGGGAGCAGTACTTC.

This clone was seen a single time. The CDR3 region has the DNA TGTGCCAGCAGCAAAGTCGGGGATCTGTACGAGCAGTACTTC. Protein: CASSKVGDLYEQYF. V gene TRBV21-1 combines with J gene TRBJ2-7; TRBD2, as called in the table, went unchecked against the DNA. TRBV21-1 is a pseudogene segment. The CDR3 has 14 amino acids.

This sequence joins TRBV4-1 and TRBJ2-7; 7 positions match TRBD1. The length of the CDR3 is 16 residues. CDR1 and CDR2 (germline): MGHRA, YSYEKL. V shed 0 bases and J 9 bases; nucleotides not matched to a gene: 14. CDR3 nucleotides: TGCGCCAGCAGCCAAGATGGGACAGCCCATCACGTCGGGCAGTACTTC. Translated: CASSQDGTAHHVGQYF.

This clone was seen a few times. The rearrangement joins TRBV30 to TRBJ1-1, with D possibly matching TRBD1 (5 bases). The CDR3 covers 13 residues. Germline assignment: CDR1 GTSNPN and CDR2 SVGIG (reference sequence). V lost 0 bases to trimming and J lost 0 bases, with 5 bases between them. The DNA for the CDR3 is TGTGCCTGGAGTGTAGGGGTGAACACTGAAGCTTTCTTT. Encoded protein: CAWSVGVNTEAFF.

V and J are TRBV9 and TRBJ1-3, with D unresolved. This CDR3 region has 14 residues. The V and J ends lost 3 bases and 7 bases respectively, with 14 bases between them. CDR1 is SGDLS, CDR2 YYNGEE, per germline. The CDR3 loop is CASSAITSENTIYF. The DNA of the CDR3 is TGTGCCAGCAGCGCAATCACGAGTGAGAACACCATATATTTT.